This T cell receptor beta chain originates from a study of radiotherapy plus CTLA-4 blockade in lung cancer. At the level of the study: Objective responses occurred in about a sixth of patients; 31% had disease control. Study results and limitations: Best predicting response, reportedly, were early blood T cell clone dynamics, with interferon-beta. Blood TCR clones of tumor origin expanded after radiotherapy plus ipilimumab.

The CDR3 runs 15 residues. V gave up 4 bases and J gave up 1 base; unmatched junction bases: 2. Germline lookup yields CDR1 MNHNS and CDR2 SASEGT. Sequencing used immunoSEQ multiplex PCR; TCRdb keeps in-frame clones, though not all of them. The sample includes around 100,000 clones, approximately 80% of them seen just once. As for this clone: What it binds is unknown.

The source is a human donor with non-small cell lung cancer that progressed on radiotherapy plus ipilimumab. Some clones in this sample may be carry-over from other donors' samples. The V call is TRBV6-1, the J call TRBJ2-3; 10 bases are shared with TRBD2. Source: peripheral blood, taken from a patient treated with radiotherapy plus ipilimumab. CDR3 sequence reads: CASSVLAGGTDTQYF. Written as DNA, the CDR3 is TGTGCCAGCAGTGTTCTAGCGGGGGGCACAGATACGCAGTATTTT.